The clone carrying this T cell receptor beta chain was picked up a small number of times. Its matching antigen is unknown. Sampling of each patient yielded between 1 and 8 specimens, collected pretreatment and on-treatment. This sample is part of a study of PD-L1 blockade in urothelial cancer. Across the study: Analyses used blood from 3 weeks (second dose) and 6 weeks after treatment start. Study-wide results and limits: Pretreatment peripheral blood TCR clonality that fell below the median predicted better survival among the patients studied. Larger 3-week expansion of tumor-associated blood clones was seen in durable-benefit patients.

The table came from immunoSEQ multiplex PCR; TCRdb's copy has only in-frame clones and leaves some out. The table shows about 51,000 clones, with approximately 84% occurring only once. Per germline, CDR1 SGHNT and CDR2 YENEEA. Unmatched junction bases numbered 5, after V lost 1 base and J lost 9 bases. The CDR3 extends over 13 amino acids. The sample here was PBMCs, taken around atezolizumab (anti-PD-L1) treatment. The chain has TRBV11-3 and TRBJ1-1, with 7 positions matching TRBD1. The sequence was obtained from a man in his 60s with urothelial cancer. The CDR3 loop reads CASSLAGQAKAFF. The CDR3 DNA reads as TGTGCCAGCAGCTTAGCCGGACAGGCTAAAGCTTTCTTT.